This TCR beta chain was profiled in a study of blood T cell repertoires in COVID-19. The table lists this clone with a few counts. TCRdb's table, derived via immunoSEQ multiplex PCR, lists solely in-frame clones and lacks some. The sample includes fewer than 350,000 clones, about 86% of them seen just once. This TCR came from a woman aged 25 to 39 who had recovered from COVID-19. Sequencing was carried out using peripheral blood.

The CDR3 DNA follows: TGTGCCAGCAGCCGACGGGGACAGATGAACACTGAAGCTTTCTTT. It yields the protein CASSRRGQMNTEAFF. The chain employs TRBV7-9 and TRBJ1-1, with 7 nucleotides matching TRBD1. V dropped 5 bases and J dropped 0; count of bases not matched to a gene: 6. The CDR3 runs to 15 residues. CDR1 is SEHNR and CDR2 is FQNEAQ in the germline V gene (reference sequence).